This entry lists 2 T cell receptor beta chains sequenced from one sample in a study of T cell repertoires in cytomegalovirus infection. These receptors' antigens are unknown. TCRdb independently ran MiXCR on the reads; one entry per CDR3 protein. The table has 95,000 to 120,000 distinct CDR3 sequences, 30% seen once. This material consisted of CD8+ T cells from cultured PBMCs, taken from culture after CMV antigen stimulation. The receptors derive from a human donor in good health (CMV status not recorded). Some clones in this sample may be carry-over from other donors' samples.

This clonotype was seen ten or more times. This chain connects TRBV10-3 to TRBJ1-3, with a tentative D call TRBD1 (5 bases). Trimming shortened V by 0 bases and J by 5 bases, and 26 bases separated the two germline ends. CDR1 ENHRY and CDR2 SYGVKD come from the germline V gene. The CDR3 runs 20 residues. The CDR3 sequence: CAISESGGETAVFPRNTIYF. The CDR3 region has the DNA TGTGCCATCAGTGAGTCGGGGGGGGAGACGGCTGTATTCCCGCGAAACACCATATATTTT.

The table lists this clonotype with a few counts. The J gene is TRBJ2-7, the V gene TRBV9, with a weak D call TRBD2 (6 bases). The CDR3 loop spans 15 amino acids. V gave up 4 bases and J gave up 4 bases, with 18 bases separating them. Germline lookup yields CDR1 SGDLS and CDR2 YYNGEE. In DNA form, the CDR3 reads TGTGCCAGCAGCCAAGAGGGGACTTACAGTTACGAGCAGTACTTC. Protein product: CASSQEGTYSYEQYF. Full variable domain (missing parts from reference TRBV9 and TRBJ2-7): DSGVTQTPKHLITATGQRVTLRCSPRSGDLSVYWYQQSLDQGLQFLIQYYNGEERAKGNILERFSAQQFPDLHSELNLSSLELGDSALYFCASSQEGTYSYEQYFGPGTRLTVT.